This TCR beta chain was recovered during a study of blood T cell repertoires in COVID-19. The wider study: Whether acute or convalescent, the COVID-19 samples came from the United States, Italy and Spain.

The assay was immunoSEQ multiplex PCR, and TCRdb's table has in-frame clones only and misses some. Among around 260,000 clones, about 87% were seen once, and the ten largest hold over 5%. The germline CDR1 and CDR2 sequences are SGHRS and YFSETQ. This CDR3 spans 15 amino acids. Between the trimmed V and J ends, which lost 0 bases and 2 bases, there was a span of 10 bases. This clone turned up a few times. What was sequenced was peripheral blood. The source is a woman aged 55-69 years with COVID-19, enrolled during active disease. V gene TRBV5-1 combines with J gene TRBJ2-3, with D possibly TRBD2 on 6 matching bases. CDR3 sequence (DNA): TGCGCCAGCAGCTTGGCTGCGGGAAACACAGATACGCAGTATTTT. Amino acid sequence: CASSLAAGNTDTQYF.